This TCR beta chain was found in a study of T-cell memory formation after mild COVID-19. Points from the study as a whole: A subset of responding clones appeared in pre-infection memory, suggesting cross-reactive memory joined.

Germline trimming cut 4 bases from V and 3 bases from J; bases unmatched to any gene: 6. The germline V gene has CDR1 LGHNA and CDR2 YNFKEQ. CDR3 length: 14 residues. As for this clonotype: Its matching antigen is unknown.

TCRdb itself ran the 5' RACE reads through MiXCR, one entry per CDR3 protein. The table lists approximately 350,000 distinct CDR3 sequences, 10% to 15% of them singletons. Material: PBMCs or a T cell subset sorted from them (not recorded which). V is TRBV4-2 and J is TRBJ2-7; 7 bases fit TRBD2. The sequence derives from a man aged 18 to 35 who had mild COVID-19 (a few samples of this study predate the infection). Cell type and time point are not known. CDR3 sequence (DNA): TGTGCCAGCAGCCGAACCGGGACTATCTACGAGCAGTACTTC. Amino acids: CASSRTGTIYEQYF.